This TCR beta chain was sequenced for a study of shared clonotypes between healthy human individuals. Study in general: Donors were a couple of women and three men aged 18 to 49.

Sequenced by immunoSEQ multiplex PCR; TCRdb stores in-frame clones only, minus some. The sample has over 1.4 million clones, around 97% seen once; the top ten hold roughly 1.1%. The CDR3 consists of 14 residues. V lost 6 bases to trimming and J lost 4 bases; unmatched junction nucleotides: 7. Germline V CDR1 and CDR2: MDHEN, SYDVKM. Naive CD4+ cells were CD45RA-selected; the remaining cells were memory. The chain uses TRBV28 and TRBJ1-1, with 8 bases aligning to TRBD1. This receptor was obtained from a man aged 25-45 years in good health. The sequenced material came from naive CD4+ T cells sorted from blood. As for subset: CD45RA+ positively selected. The DNA of the CDR3 is TGTGCCAGCAGGCCAGGGGGCGTTTTCACTGAAGCTTTCTTT. This sequence encodes CASRPGGVFTEAFF.